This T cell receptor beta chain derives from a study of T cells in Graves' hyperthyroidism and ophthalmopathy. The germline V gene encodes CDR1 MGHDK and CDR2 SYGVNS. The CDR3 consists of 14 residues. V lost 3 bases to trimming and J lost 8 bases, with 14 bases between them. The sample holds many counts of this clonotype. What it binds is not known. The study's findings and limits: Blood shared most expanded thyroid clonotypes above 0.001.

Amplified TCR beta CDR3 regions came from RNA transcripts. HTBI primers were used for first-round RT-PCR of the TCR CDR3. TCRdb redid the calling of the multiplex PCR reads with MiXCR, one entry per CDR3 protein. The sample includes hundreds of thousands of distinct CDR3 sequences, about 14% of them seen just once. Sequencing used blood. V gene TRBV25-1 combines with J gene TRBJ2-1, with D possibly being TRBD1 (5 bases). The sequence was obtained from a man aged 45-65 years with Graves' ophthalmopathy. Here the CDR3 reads CASSDRTMGHEQFF. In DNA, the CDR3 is TGTGCCAGCAGTGACAGGACAATGGGGCATGAGCAGTTCTTC. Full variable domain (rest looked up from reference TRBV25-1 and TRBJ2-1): EADIYQTPRYLVIGTGKKITLECSQTMGHDKMYWYQQDPGMELHLIHYSYGVNSTEKGDLSSESTVSRIRTEHFPLTLESARPSHTSQYLCASSDRTMGHEQFFGPGTRLTVL.